These 15 T cell receptor beta chains were sequenced from one sample in a study of cytomegalovirus exposure and HLA in healthy donors (dated by TCRdb to the late 2010s). Library preparation employed the immunoSEQ multiplex PCR assay. For the multiplex PCR, a mixture combining 60 forward primers for TCR Vbeta segments and 13 reverse primers for TCR Jbeta segments was used. TCRdb re-hosts the immuneACCESS table, in-frame sequences only. Its copies lack some clones; in the studies checked, an unresolved V gene accounts for under half of them, and the cause for the rest is not known. The sample contains 280,000 or so clones, approximately 90% of them found a single time. Roughly 2% of the sample is in the top ten clones. The specimen was PBMCs. These receptors all stem from a woman between 18 and 29 years old in good health and CMV-seronegative.

The gene calls are TRBV21-1 and TRBJ1-2. TRBV21-1 is a listed pseudogene. This CDR3 has 15 residues. CDR3 nucleotide sequence: TGTGCCAGCACAAAAGAGGTCAGGGGAGGGTATGGCTACACCTTC. Protein: CASTKEVRGGYGYTF.

The chain combines TRBV4-2 with TRBJ2-3, with a weak D call TRBD2 (5 bases). V dropped 2 bases and J dropped 7 bases, with 22 bases sitting between them. Germline values: CDR1 LGHNA, CDR2 YNFKEQ. The CDR3 is made up of 17 amino acids. CDR3 DNA: TGTGCCAGCAGCCAATACGCCGGGGTCTCGGCACAATATACGCAGTATTTT. Its protein product is CASSQYAGVSAQYTQYF.

This clone was observed a few times. The gene calls are TRBV7-9 and TRBJ1-2, with D possibly being TRBD1 (5 bases). V was cut by 5 bases and J by 4 bases, with 14 bases left in between. This CDR3 region has 14 residues. Germline V gene lookup returns CDR1 SEHNR and CDR2 FQNEAQ (reference sequence). DNA of the CDR3: TGTGCCAGCAGCCCATCCGTGACAGCCTATGGCTACACCTTC. It yields the protein CASSPSVTAYGYTF.

The chain couples TRBV18 to TRBJ1-2, with D tentatively TRBD1 (6 bases). Per germline, CDR1 KGHSH and CDR2 LQKENI. The CDR3 spans 13 residues. V was trimmed by 3 bases and J by 12 bases, leaving 17 bases between them. The CDR3, as DNA: TGTGCCAGCTCACCCCTCGACGGCCCAGGGGACACCTTC. This gives the protein CASSPLDGPGDTF.

This clone was recorded a few times. J is TRBJ2-2 and V is TRBV2; 8 nucleotides align to TRBD1. CDR3 length equals 14 residues. CDR1 and CDR2 (germline): SNHLY, FYNNEI. V gave up 4 bases and J gave up 3 bases; unmatched junction bases: 1. The CDR3 region has the DNA TGTGCCAGCAGTGGGACAGGGTACACCGGGGAGCTGTTTTTT. Translating gives CASSGTGYTGELFF.

The V gene is TRBV21-1, the J gene TRBJ1-2; TRBD1 is the table's D call and was not checked against the DNA. TRBV21-1 is reported as a pseudogene. This CDR3 comprises 16 residues. CDR3 sequence (DNA): TGTGCCAGCAGCAAGGGGCTACAGGGGGAGGGGTATGGCTACACCTTC. As protein: CASSKGLQGEGYGYTF.

This chain links TRBV5-6 with TRBJ2-4; TRBD1 might be the D (5 bases). Germline V lookup: CDR1 SGHDT, CDR2 YYEEEE. The V gene lost 0 bases and the J gene lost 8 bases, with 9 bases spanning the gap. This CDR3 has 13 residues. CDR3 bases: TGTGCCAGCAGCTTGGGGCAGGGTGACATTCAGTACTTC. Protein product: CASSLGQGDIQYF.

This chain uses TRBV9 with TRBJ2-5; D unresolved. Germline V CDR1 and CDR2: SGDLS, YYNGEE. The V end lost 3 bases, the J end lost 1 base, and 10 bases lay between the germline ends. This CDR3 is 14 amino acids long. The CDR3 nucleotides read TGTGCCAGCAGCGGGGTAGCCCTCCAAGAGACCCAGTACTTC. Translated, it gives CASSGVALQETQYF.

CDR3 coding DNA: TGTGCCAGCTCACCCGGGCAGGGGGCGAACACCGGGGAGCTGTTTTTT. Residues: CASSPGQGANTGELFF. The chain employs TRBV18 and TRBJ2-2; TRBD1 matches 7 bases. CDR3 size: 16 residues. Germline-derived CDR1 and CDR2 are KGHSH and LQKENI. V lost 3 bases and J lost 0; bases outside the gene matches: 4.

This clone has only one observation. The V gene is TRBV4-2, the J gene TRBJ2-3; maybe TRBD1 (6 bases). Trimming cost V 4 bases and J 0 bases, with 14 bases left between them. CDR1 LGHNA and CDR2 YNFKEQ come from the germline V gene. The length of the CDR3 is 16 residues. The CDR3 loop reads CASSPLTGISTDTQYF. CDR3 DNA: TGTGCCAGCAGCCCCCTTACAGGGATTAGCACAGATACGCAGTATTTT.

V usage is TRBV11-2 and J usage is TRBJ1-4; the match to TRBD1 covers 9 bases. The V segment lost 1 base and the J segment 6 bases; nucleotides outside the gene matches: 6. There are 16 residues in the CDR3. Germline V gene data show CDR1 as SGHAT and CDR2 as FQNNGV. Here the CDR3 DNA reads TGTGCCAGCAGCTTAGGCACAGGGGGCGTTTATGAAAAACTGTTTTTT. It is translated as CASSLGTGGVYEKLFF.

The CDR3 is CASSETRDTQYF. The CDR3 DNA reads as TGCGCCAGCAGTGAAACAAGAGATACGCAGTATTTT. V is TRBV10-2 and J is TRBJ2-3; no firm D call. Germline V CDR1 and CDR2: WSHSY, SAAADI. The CDR3 is 12 amino acids. Trimming left V 3 bases short and J 5 bases short, with 6 bases between.

This clone appeared a few times. V gene TRBV13 combines with J gene TRBJ2-3; a weak D match, TRBD1 (5 bases). V was shortened by 3 bases and J by 9 bases, with 22 bases between the two germline ends. Germline V lookup: CDR1 PRHDT, CDR2 FYEKMQ (reference sequence). The CDR3 loop spans 16 amino acids. CDR3 sequence (DNA): TGTGCCAGCAGCTTTAATATGGGGCCCATAGTCAAGACGCAGTATTTT. This translates into CASSFNMGPIVKTQYF.

The chain links TRBV29-1 to TRBJ2-5, with a possible D match to TRBD1 (5 bases). The V and J ends lost 5 bases and 4 bases respectively, with 14 bases between them. The CDR3 is 13 residues long. From germline, CDR1 is SQVTM and CDR2 ANQGSEA. CDR3 residues: CSVIPTGVETQYF. CDR3 nucleotide sequence: TGCAGCGTTATTCCTACAGGAGTAGAGACCCAGTACTTC. The whole variable domain, filled in from reference TRBV29-1 and TRBJ2-5, reads SAVISQKPSRDICQRGTSLTIQCQVDSQVTMMFWYRQQPGQSLTLIATANQGSEATYESGFVIDKFPISRPNLTFSTLTVSNMSPEDSSIYLCSVIPTGVETQYFGPGTRLLVL.

The chain recombines TRBV18 with TRBJ2-7, with D uncertain. Trimming removed 3 bases from V and 2 bases from J, with 8 bases in between. In germline, CDR1 is KGHSH, CDR2 LQKENI. The CDR3 extends over 13 amino acids. CDR3 protein: CASSPSGPYEQYF. The CDR3 DNA reads as TGTGCCAGCTCACCGTCGGGTCCCTACGAGCAGTACTTC.